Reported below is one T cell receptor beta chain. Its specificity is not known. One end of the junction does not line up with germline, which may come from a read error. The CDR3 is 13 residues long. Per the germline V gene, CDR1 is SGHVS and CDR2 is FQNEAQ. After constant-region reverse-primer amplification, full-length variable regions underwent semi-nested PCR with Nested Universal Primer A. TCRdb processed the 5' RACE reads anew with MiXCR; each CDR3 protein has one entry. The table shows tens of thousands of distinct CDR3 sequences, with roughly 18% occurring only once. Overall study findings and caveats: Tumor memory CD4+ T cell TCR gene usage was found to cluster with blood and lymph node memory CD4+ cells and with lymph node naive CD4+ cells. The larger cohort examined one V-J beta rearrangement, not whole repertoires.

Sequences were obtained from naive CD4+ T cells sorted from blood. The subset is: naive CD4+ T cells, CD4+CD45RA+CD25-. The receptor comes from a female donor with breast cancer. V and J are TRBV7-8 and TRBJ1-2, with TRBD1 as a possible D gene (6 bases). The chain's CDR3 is CARSFVRGDGYTF. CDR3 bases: TGTGCCCGCAGCTTCGTAAGGGGGGATGGCTACACCTTC.